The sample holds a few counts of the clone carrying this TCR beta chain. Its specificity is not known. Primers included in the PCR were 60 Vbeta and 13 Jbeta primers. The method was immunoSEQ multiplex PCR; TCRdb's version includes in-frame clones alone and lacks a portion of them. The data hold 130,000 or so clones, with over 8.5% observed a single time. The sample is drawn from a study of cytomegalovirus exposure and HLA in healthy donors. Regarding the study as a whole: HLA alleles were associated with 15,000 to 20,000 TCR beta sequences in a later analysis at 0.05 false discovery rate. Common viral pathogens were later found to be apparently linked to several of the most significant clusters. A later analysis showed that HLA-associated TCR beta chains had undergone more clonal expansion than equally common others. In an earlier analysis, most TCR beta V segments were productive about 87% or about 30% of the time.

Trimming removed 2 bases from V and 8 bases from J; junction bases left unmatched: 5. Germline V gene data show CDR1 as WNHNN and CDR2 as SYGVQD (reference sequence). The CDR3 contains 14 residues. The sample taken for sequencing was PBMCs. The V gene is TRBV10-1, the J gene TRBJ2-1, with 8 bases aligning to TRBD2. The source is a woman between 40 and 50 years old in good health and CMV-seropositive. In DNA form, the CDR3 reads TGCGCCAGCAGTGAGGAGCGGGGGTTGTATGAGCAGTTCTTC. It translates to CASSEERGLYEQFF.